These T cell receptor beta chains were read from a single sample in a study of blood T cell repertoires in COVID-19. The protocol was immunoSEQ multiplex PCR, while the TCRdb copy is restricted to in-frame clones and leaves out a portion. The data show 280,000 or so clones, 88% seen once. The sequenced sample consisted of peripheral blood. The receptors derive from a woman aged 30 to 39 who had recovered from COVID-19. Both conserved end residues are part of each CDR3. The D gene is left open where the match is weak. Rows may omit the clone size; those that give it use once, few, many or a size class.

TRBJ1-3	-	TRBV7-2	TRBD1	CASSWGTDRELSGNTIYF	TGTGCCAGCAGCTGGGGGACGGACAGGGAGCTCTCTGGAAACACCATATATTTT
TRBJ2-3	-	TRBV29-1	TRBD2	CSVGLAGGTTDTQYF	TGCAGCGTGGGACTAGCGGGGGGAACCACAGATACGCAGTATTTT
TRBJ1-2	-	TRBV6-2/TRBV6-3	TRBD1	CASSYPRTGGDGYTF	TGTGCCAGCAGTTACCCCCGGACAGGGGGGGATGGCTACACCTTC
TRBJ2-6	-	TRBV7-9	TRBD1	CASSSPGQGVSGANVLTF	TGTGCCAGCAGCAGTCCGGGACAGGGGGTTTCTGGGGCCAACGTCCTGACTTTC
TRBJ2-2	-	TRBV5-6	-	CASSLGGGNTGELFF	TGTGCCAGCAGCTTGGGAGGGGGAAACACCGGGGAGCTGTTTTTT
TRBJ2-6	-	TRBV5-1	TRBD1	CASRDRGLSGANVLTF	TGCGCCAGCAGGGACAGGGGGCTTTCTGGGGCCAACGTCCTGACTTTC
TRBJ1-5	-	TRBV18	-	CASSRQESNQPQHF	TGTGCCAGCTCACGACAGGAAAGCAATCAGCCCCAGCATTTT
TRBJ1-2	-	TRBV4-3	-	CASSQVPGLRLTGLYGYTF	TGCGCCAGCAGCCAAGTACCAGGCCTTCGCTTGACAGGACTTTATGGCTACACCTTC
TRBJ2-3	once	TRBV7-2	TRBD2	CASSLEGLAGGITDTQYF	TGTGCCAGCAGCTTAGAGGGGCTAGCGGGGGGGATCACAGATACGCAGTATTTT
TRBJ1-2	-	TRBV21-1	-	CASSKATGGPDGYTF	TGTGCCAGCAGCAAAGCAACAGGGGGCCCCGATGGCTACACCTTC
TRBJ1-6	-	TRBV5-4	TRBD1	CASSSTGGLSSPLHF	TGTGCCAGCAGCTCAACAGGGGGCTTGAGTTCACCCCTCCACTTT
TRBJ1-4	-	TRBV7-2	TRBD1	CASSPDLKDRGEKLFF	TGTGCCAGCAGCCCCGATTTAAAGGACAGGGGTGAAAAACTGTTTTTT
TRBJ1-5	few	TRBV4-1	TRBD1	CASSQDKDRGRQPQHF	TGCGCCAGCAGCCAAGATAAGGACAGGGGAAGACAGCCCCAGCATTTT
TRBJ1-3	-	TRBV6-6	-	CASSYMPGLGGNTIYF	TGTGCCAGCAGTTACATGCCAGGGCTCGGTGGAAACACCATATATTTT
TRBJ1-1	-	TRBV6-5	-	CASSYRGGTEAFF	TGTGCCAGCAGTTACAGGGGAGGGACTGAAGCTTTCTTT
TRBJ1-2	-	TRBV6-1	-	CASSEAGTYRYGYTF	TGTGCCAGCAGTGAAGCAGGGACTTACCGTTATGGCTACACCTTC
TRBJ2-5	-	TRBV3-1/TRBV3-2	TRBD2	CASSPPGSGGRETQYF	TGTGCCAGCAGCCCCCCTGGGAGCGGGGGGCGGGAGACCCAGTACTTC
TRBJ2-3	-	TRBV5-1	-	CASSTGTPTDTQYF	TGCGCCAGCAGCACGGGGACTCCAACAGATACGCAGTATTTT
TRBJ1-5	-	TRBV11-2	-	CASSPHGGGQPQHF	TGTGCCAGCAGCCCCCATGGGGGCGGGCAGCCCCAGCATTTT
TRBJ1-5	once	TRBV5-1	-	CASSLGTARNQPQHF	TGCGCCAGCAGCTTGGGGACAGCTCGCAATCAGCCCCAGCATTTT
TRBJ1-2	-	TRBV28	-	CASSLTTRGGYTF	TGTGCCAGCAGTTTAACCACCCGGGGGGGCTACACCTTC
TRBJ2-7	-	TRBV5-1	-	CASSLVQGDYEQYF	TGCGCCAGCAGCTTGGTACAGGGAGACTACGAGCAGTACTTC
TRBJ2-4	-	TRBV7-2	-	CASSLMGRGDIQYF	TGTGCCAGCAGCTTAATGGGCAGGGGAGACATTCAGTACTTC
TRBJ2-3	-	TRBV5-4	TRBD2	CASSLWLAGAQDTQYF	TGTGCCAGCAGCTTGTGGTTAGCGGGGGCCCAAGATACGCAGTATTTT
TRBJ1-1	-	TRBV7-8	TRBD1	CASSWGTGGMNTEAFF	TGTGCCAGCAGCTGGGGGACAGGGGGTATGAACACTGAAGCTTTCTTT
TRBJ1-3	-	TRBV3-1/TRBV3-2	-	CASSHTPGRHTIYF	TGTGCCAGCAGCCACACGCCGGGAAGACACACCATATATTTT
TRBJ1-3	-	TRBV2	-	CASSAEAPSGNTIYF	TGTGCCAGCAGTGCGGAGGCACCCTCTGGAAACACCATATATTTT
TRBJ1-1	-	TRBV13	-	CASETPSKEGGAFF	TGTGCCAGCGAGACCCCCTCCAAGGAAGGAGGGGCTTTCTTT
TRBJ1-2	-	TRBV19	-	CASSILDSYGYTF	TGTGCCAGTAGTATCCTCGACTCCTATGGCTACACCTTC
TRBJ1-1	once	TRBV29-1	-	CSAEGRVNSRNTEAFF	TGCAGCGCCGAAGGCAGGGTCAACTCCCGGAACACTGAAGCTTTCTTT
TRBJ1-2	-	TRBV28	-	CASSSLRTAASYGYTF	TGTGCCAGCAGTTCACTGAGGACAGCCGCATCCTATGGCTACACCTTC
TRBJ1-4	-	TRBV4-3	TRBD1	CASSRDRSLTGVEDEKLFF	TGCGCCAGCAGCCGAGACCGTTCACTTACAGGGGTAGAAGATGAAAAACTGTTTTTT
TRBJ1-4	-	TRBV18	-	CASSPDRNEKLFF	TGTGCCAGCTCACCAGACAGAAATGAAAAACTGTTTTTT
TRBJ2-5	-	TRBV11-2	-	CASSFSGQETQYF	TGTGCCAGCAGCTTTTCGGGGCAAGAGACCCAGTACTTC
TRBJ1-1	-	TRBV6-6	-	CASSYSSVPRRTEAFF	TGTGCCAGCAGTTACTCTTCGGTCCCGAGGAGAACTGAAGCTTTCTTT
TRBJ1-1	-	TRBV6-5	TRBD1	CASSLPGQGHGSAFF	TGTGCCAGCAGCCTCCCGGGACAGGGCCATGGTTCAGCTTTCTTT
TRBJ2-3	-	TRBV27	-	CASRRVMEVSALAGTDTQYF	TGTGCCAGCAGACGAGTAATGGAGGTCTCAGCTCTGGCGGGGACGGATACGCAGTATTTT
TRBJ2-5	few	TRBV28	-	CASSLSGRFQETQYF	TGTGCCAGCAGTTTGAGCGGGCGGTTCCAAGAGACCCAGTACTTC
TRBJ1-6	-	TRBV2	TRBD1	CASSEDEGAGSPLHF	TGTGCCAGCAGTGAAGATGAGGGGGCAGGTTCACCCCTCCACTTT
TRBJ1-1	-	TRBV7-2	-	CASSDLAGGAEAFF	TGTGCCAGCAGCGACCTAGCCGGGGGGGCTGAAGCTTTCTTT
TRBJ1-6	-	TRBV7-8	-	CASSLFQNSPLHF	TGTGCCAGCAGCCTTTTTCAGAATTCACCCCTCCACTTT
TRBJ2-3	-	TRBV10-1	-	CASSGQGDLADTQYF	TGCGCCAGCAGTGGGCAGGGTGATTTAGCAGATACGCAGTATTTT
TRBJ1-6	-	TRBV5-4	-	CASSPDIRNSPLHF	TGTGCCAGCAGCCCGGACATTCGTAATTCACCCCTCCACTTT
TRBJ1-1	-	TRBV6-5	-	CASFKPGNTEAFF	TGTGCCAGCTTCAAGCCGGGGAACACTGAAGCTTTCTTT
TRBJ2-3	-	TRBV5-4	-	CASSLGGLANPDTQYF	TGTGCCAGCAGCTTAGGCGGTCTAGCGAACCCAGATACGCAGTATTTT
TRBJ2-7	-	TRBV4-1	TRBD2	CASSQVLAEVAYEQYF	TGCGCCAGCAGCCAAGTGCTAGCGGAGGTAGCCTACGAGCAGTACTTC